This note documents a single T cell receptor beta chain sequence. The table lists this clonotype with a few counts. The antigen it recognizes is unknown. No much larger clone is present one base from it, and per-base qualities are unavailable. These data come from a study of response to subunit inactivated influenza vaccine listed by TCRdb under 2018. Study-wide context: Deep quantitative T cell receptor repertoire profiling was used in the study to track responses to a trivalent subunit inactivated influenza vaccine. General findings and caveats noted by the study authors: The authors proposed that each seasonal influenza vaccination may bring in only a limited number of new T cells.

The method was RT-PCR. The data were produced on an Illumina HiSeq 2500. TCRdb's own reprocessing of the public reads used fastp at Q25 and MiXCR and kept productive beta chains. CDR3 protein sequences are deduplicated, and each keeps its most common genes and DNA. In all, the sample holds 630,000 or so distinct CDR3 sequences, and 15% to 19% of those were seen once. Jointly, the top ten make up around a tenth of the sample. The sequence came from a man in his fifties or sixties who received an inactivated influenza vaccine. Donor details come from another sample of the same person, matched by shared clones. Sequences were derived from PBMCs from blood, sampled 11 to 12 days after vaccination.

The CDR3 in this case is CASNPGTSAAYEQYF. The sequenced DNA is TGTGCCAGCAACCCAGGGACTAGCGCCGCCTACGAGCAGTACTTC. The rearrangement combines TRBV2 with TRBJ2-7; 10 nucleotides in the junction match TRBD2. Including the terminal cysteine and phenylalanine, the CDR3 comprises 15 residues. Only CDR3 DNA remains: 45 bases, in frame from the first base. The germline V gene encodes CDR1 SNHLY and CDR2 FYNNEI. Trimming takes 7 bases off V and 2 bases off J; junction bases not matched to a gene: 8.